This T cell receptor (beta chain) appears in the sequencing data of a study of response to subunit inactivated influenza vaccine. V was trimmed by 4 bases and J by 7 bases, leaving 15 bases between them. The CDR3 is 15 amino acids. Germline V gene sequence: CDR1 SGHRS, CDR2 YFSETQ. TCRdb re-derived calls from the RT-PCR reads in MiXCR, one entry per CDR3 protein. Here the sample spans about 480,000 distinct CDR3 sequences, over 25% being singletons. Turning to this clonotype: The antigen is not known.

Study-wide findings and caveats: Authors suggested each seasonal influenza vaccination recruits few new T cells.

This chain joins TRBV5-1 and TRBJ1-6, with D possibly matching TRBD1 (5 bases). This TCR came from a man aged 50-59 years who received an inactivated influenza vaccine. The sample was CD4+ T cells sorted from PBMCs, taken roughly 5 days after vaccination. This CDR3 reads CASSPRDLENSPLHF. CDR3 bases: TGCGCCAGCAGCCCCCGGGACTTAGAAAATTCACCCCTCCACTTT.